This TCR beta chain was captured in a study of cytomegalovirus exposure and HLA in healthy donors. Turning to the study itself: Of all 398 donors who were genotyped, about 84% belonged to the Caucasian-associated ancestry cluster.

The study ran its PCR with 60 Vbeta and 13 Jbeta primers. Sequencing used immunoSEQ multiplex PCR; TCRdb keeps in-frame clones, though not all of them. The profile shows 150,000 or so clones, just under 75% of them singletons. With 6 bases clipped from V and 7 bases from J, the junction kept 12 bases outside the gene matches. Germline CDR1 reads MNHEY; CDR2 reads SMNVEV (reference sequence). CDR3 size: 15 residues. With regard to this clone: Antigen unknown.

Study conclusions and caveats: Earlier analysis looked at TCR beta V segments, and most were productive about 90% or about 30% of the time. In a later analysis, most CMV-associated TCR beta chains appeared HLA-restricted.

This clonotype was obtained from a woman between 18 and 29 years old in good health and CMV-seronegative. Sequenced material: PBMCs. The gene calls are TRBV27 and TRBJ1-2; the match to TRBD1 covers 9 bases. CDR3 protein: CASRKTGGKVGGYTF. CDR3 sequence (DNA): TGTGCCAGCAGGAAGACAGGGGGGAAAGTTGGTGGCTACACCTTC.